The rows below give T cell receptor beta chains drawn from one sample of a study of cytomegalovirus exposure and HLA in healthy donors. Generated by immunoSEQ multiplex PCR, the TCRdb table keeps only in-frame clones and is missing some. The sample has around 130,000 clones; about 71% are singletons. Material for sequencing was PBMCs. The receptors were sampled from a woman aged 60-75 years in good health and CMV-seropositive. Both conserved end residues are trimmed from each CDR3. The D gene is left open where the match is weak.

TRBV10-3 TRBD1 AATGTGDVLAGYT
TRBV7-2 TRBD1 ASSPRTGDSYGYT
TRBV19 TRBD2 ASSIDLGLAGDYEQY
TRBV4-1 TRBD2 ASSRAEASGTNTGELF
TRBV5-4 TRBD1 ASSLGPGTVGMNTEAF
TRBV9 . ASSVAGGPSAEAF
TRBV2 . ASSEGPGGLF
TRBV11-1 . ASSLRTGPYEQY
TRBV12-5 TRBD1 ASGLGQGKETQY
TRBV5-1 . ASSLGQGSYGYT
TRBV6-6 . ASSYSTYNEKLF
TRBV6-1 TRBD2 ASTGGGSYEQY
TRBV6-1 . ASSEAWTRTGDIQY
TRBV5-1 . ASSLEPGQPQH
TRBV4-2 TRBD1 ASSQGDRSKPQH
TRBV18 TRBD1 ASSPGQGGSEAF
TRBV5-1 . ASSLSLGGRRQETQY
TRBV5-1 . ASRIGQQNYGYT
TRBV7-9 . ASSSSTVTGELF
TRBV6-1 . ASGGESGWSYEQY
TRBV5-5 TRBD1 ASSFGGQGYQPQH
TRBV5-1 TRBD1 ASSPGQGQETQY
TRBV7-2 . ASSLAGRGNGNTIY
TRBV11-2 . ASSTTVLGEQY
TRBV2 TRBD1 ASSRTGETNEKLF
TRBV19 TRBD1 ASSILGQGSPEAF
TRBV5-1 . ASSLGGRGEQF